This TCR beta chain is from a study of cytomegalovirus exposure and HLA in healthy donors (dated by TCRdb to between 2016 and 2019). With respect to the entire study: According to a later analysis, the roughly 130 validation repertoires were produced on the same platform as the 666 repertoires of the first cohort. The study aimed to test whether cataloging public T cell receptors could reveal signatures of past pathogen exposure. Besides the first cohort of hundreds of subjects, a separate validation cohort made up of roughly 130 different subjects was used. High-throughput TCR immunosequencing, statistical association of individual TCRs with disease status, and machine learning were combined to predict cytomegalovirus infection status.

The CDR3 starts with the cysteine, ends with the phenylalanine, and has 15 residues. The retained sequence is limited to the CDR3, 45 bases, with the frame set at the first base. The germline ends are 17 bases apart after V is trimmed by 8 bases and J by 0 bases. The germline V gene supplies CDR1 MDHEN and CDR2 SYDVKM. Points the paper makes about the study in general: The authors suggested that the approach could potentially be extended to other disease states and immunological phenotypes. The classifier was reported to diagnose cytomegalovirus status with high specificity and sensitivity in both the original cohort and the validation cohort. In the study, around 150 TCR beta chains were listed as associated with cytomegalovirus. In vitro tests confirmed that a few of the cytomegalovirus-associated TCR beta chains recognize cytomegalovirus antigens. A later analysis had no HLA typing for the validation cohort, so co-occurrence there was scored across all 110 or so repertoires. Most TCR sequences were observed very rarely across donors, whereas some public TCRs were present in many individuals. Subsequent analysis determined that TCRs grouped into clusters in the first cohort also showed a tendency toward co-occurrence across the roughly 110 validation repertoires, and 85% to 95% of cluster scores exceeded 0.

The library was produced with the immunoSEQ multiplex PCR assay. In the authors' own workflow: To diagnose cytomegalovirus status from the catalog of TCR beta chain sequences, a statistical classification framework was built. This is the immuneACCESS table as TCRdb keeps it, with only in-frame sequences that have V and J called. A part of the clones is gone; compared with another copy, unresolved V genes explain less than half, and the rest is unexplained. D and trimming come from the DNA, and the V and J calls and clone size come from that table. The sample includes 80,000 to 100,000 clones, with under 95% observed a single time. The ten top clones hold 2.1% of the sample. As regards this clone: Its antigen remains undetermined. Base qualities are missing; no much larger clone stands one base away.

The donors belonged to the validation cohort of roughly 120 subjects, which was separate from the roughly 700-subject first cohort. The sequenced sample consisted of PBMCs. Recombination connected TRBV28 to TRBJ2-7, and possibly TRBD1, on 6 matching bases. The TCR was taken from a man under 40 in good health and CMV-seronegative. The base sequence is TGTGCCAGCGAAACCGCAGGGGAAGGCTCCTACGAGCAGTACTTC. This codes for CASETAGEGSYEQYF.